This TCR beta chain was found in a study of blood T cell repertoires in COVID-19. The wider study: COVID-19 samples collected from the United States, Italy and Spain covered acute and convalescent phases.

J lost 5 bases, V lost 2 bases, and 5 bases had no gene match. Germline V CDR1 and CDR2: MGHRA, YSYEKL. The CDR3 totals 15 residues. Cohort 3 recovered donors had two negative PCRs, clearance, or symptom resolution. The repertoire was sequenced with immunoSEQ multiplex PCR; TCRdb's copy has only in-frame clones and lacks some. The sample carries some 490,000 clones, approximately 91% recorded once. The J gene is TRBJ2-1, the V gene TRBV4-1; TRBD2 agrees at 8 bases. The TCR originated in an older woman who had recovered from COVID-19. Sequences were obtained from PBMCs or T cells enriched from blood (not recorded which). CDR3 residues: CASSQRPGLDNEQFF. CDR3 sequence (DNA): TGCGCCAGCAGCCAAAGGCCGGGACTAGACAATGAGCAGTTCTTC.